This T cell receptor (beta chain) was sequenced for a study of cytomegalovirus exposure and HLA in healthy donors. Overall study results and limits: Exclusion applied to some V segments, including TRBV6-2 and TRBV6-3, as they were indistinguishable.

CDR3 length: 15 amino acids. Germline V gene sequence: CDR1 ENHRY, CDR2 SYGVKD. Deletions cut 1 base from V and 3 bases from J, with 12 bases between. Primers included in the PCR were 60 Vbeta and 13 Jbeta primers. This table comes from immunoSEQ multiplex PCR, and its TCRdb copy is limited to in-frame clones, with some not included. Among tens of thousands of clones listed, about three quarters were seen once. Points on this clone: Its antigen is still unknown.

This TCR was sampled from a man aged 35-49 years in good health and CMV-seronegative. The rearrangement links TRBV10-3 to TRBJ1-1; possibly TRBD1 for D (6 bases). The sample was PBMCs. The CDR3 protein is CAISEYSPGDTEAFF. The CDR3 DNA reads as TGTGCCATCAGTGAGTATTCCCCAGGGGACACTGAAGCTTTCTTT.